This passage covers 19 T cell receptor beta chains from one sample sequenced in a study of cytomegalovirus exposure and HLA in healthy donors (dated by TCRdb to the late 2010s). Libraries were made using the immunoSEQ multiplex PCR assay. For the multiplex PCR, a mixture combining 60 forward primers for TCR Vbeta segments and 13 reverse primers for TCR Jbeta segments was used. TCRdb obtained this table from immuneACCESS and retained in-frame rearrangements with V and J assigned. These tables miss some clones; where compared with another copy, unresolved V genes account for less than half of the shortfall, and the remainder is unexplained. The sample table lists 120,000 or so clones, roughly 14% of them with a count of one. Roughly 2% of the sample comes from the top ten. Specimen: PBMCs. These receptors came from a woman aged 18-29 years in good health and CMV-seronegative.

In this sample, this clone turned up a few times. The chain carries TRBV27 and TRBJ2-1; maybe TRBD1 (6 bases). Deletions cut 6 bases from V and 6 bases from J, with 15 bases between. Germline-derived CDR1 and CDR2 are MNHEY and SMNVEV (reference sequence). The length of the CDR3 is 14 residues. CDR3: CASSQPTGFNEQFF. The CDR3 nucleotides read TGTGCCAGCAGCCAACCCACAGGGTTCAATGAGCAGTTCTTC.

Worth noting for this clone: One end of the junction does not line up with germline, which may come from a read error. The V and J genes are TRBV7-7 and TRBJ2-7; tentatively, D is TRBD1 (6 bases). The CDR3 consists of 17 residues. CDR1 SSHAT and CDR2 FNYEAQ come from the germline V gene (reference sequence). CDR3 protein: CASSLAPQDRPSYEQYF. Here the CDR3 DNA reads TGTGCTAGCAGCTTAGCGCCTCAAGACAGGCCGTCCTACGAGCAGTACTTC.

V usage is TRBV28 and J usage is TRBJ1-5; TRBD1 is a possible D gene (5 bases). This CDR3 has 17 amino acids. The germline V gene encodes CDR1 MDHEN and CDR2 SYDVKM. V was cut by 1 base and J by 0 bases, with 13 bases left in between. CDR3 residues: CASSLSPTDYSNQPQHF. CDR3 nucleotides: TGTGCCAGCAGTTTATCCCCGACAGATTATAGCAATCAGCCCCAGCATTTT. Complete variable domain (other parts from reference TRBV28 and TRBJ1-5): DVKVTQSSRYLVKRTGEKVFLECVQDMDHENMFWYRQDPGLGLRLIYFSYDVKMKEKGDIPEGYSVSREKKERFSLILESASTNQTSMYLCASSLSPTDYSNQPQHFGDGTRLSIL.

This sequence joins TRBV29-1 and TRBJ2-7, with 9 bases aligning to TRBD1. V lost 4 bases to trimming and J lost 6 bases; unmatched junction nucleotides: 10. Germline CDR1 and CDR2: SQVTM and ANQGSEA. The CDR3 runs 14 residues. The chain's CDR3 is CSVAWTGELGEQYF. DNA of the CDR3: TGCAGCGTTGCATGGACAGGGGAGCTGGGCGAGCAGTACTTC.

The chain recombines TRBV28 with TRBJ2-4; no clear D. V lost 7 bases, J lost 0 bases, and 13 bases lay in between. Germline lookup yields CDR1 MDHEN and CDR2 SYDVKM. CDR3 length: 15 residues. The CDR3 coding sequence is TGTGCCAGCACCGTTAGTATTTTAGCCAAAAACATTCAGTACTTC. Its translation: CASTVSILAKNIQYF.

The J gene is TRBJ2-1, the V gene TRBV2, with D tentatively TRBD1 (6 bases). Deletions cut 6 bases from V and 5 bases from J, with 17 bases between. The CDR3 covers 15 residues. Germline assignment: CDR1 SNHLY and CDR2 FYNNEI. The chain's CDR3 is CASRGYRALDNEQFF. CDR3 sequence (DNA): TGTGCCAGCAGAGGTTACAGGGCCTTGGACAATGAGCAGTTCTTC.

This sequence joins TRBV19 and TRBJ2-2; TRBD1 is a possible D gene (6 bases). CDR1 LNHDA and CDR2 SQIVND come from the germline V gene (reference sequence). CDR3 size: 17 residues. V was trimmed by 5 bases and J by 2 bases, leaving 18 bases between them. The CDR3: CASSPRAAGANTGELFF. DNA of the CDR3: TGTGCCAGTAGTCCCAGGGCGGCAGGGGCAAACACCGGGGAGCTGTTTTTT.

This chain joins TRBV10-2 and TRBJ2-1; TRBD2 matches at 8 bases. The CDR3 totals 16 residues. Germline V gene lookup returns CDR1 WSHSY and CDR2 SAAADI. With V trimmed by 1 base and J by 5 bases, 7 bases remained unmatched. CDR3 bases: TGCGCCAGCAGTGAGTACCGGGAGGGCCCTCACAATGAGCAGTTCTTC. Residues: CASSEYREGPHNEQFF.

This clone has a handful of counts. The chain recombines TRBV30 with TRBJ2-7, with D unclear. Per the germline V gene, CDR1 is GTSNPN and CDR2 is SVGIG (reference sequence). Trimming cost V 3 bases and J 4 bases, with 7 bases left between them. There are 11 residues in the CDR3. For the CDR3, the DNA is TGTGCCTGGAGGGCCAAGTACGAGCAGTACTTC. Protein product: CAWRAKYEQYF.

The sample holds a few counts of this clone. This chain uses TRBV5-4 with TRBJ1-1, with a weak D call TRBD1 (6 bases). The CDR3 has 14 residues. V lost 6 bases, J lost 2 bases, and 14 bases lay in between. Germline V gene lookup returns CDR1 SGHNT and CDR2 YYREEE (reference sequence). CDR3 region: CASTLQGANTEAFF. The CDR3 coding sequence is TGTGCCAGCACCCTACAGGGAGCCAACACTGAAGCTTTCTTT.

This clone was counted only a few times. The rearrangement uses TRBV28 and TRBJ1-2; 9 positions match TRBD1. Per germline, CDR1 MDHEN and CDR2 SYDVKM. This CDR3 spans 14 amino acids. Trimming at V came to 6 bases and at J to 4 bases, leaving 6 bases not matched to a gene. CDR3: CASSLGTGFYGYTF. DNA of the CDR3: TGTGCCAGCAGCTTAGGGACAGGGTTCTATGGCTACACCTTC.

The chain joins TRBV6-5 to TRBJ2-1; weak D call: TRBD2 (6 bases). The V end was cut by 6 bases, the J end by 7 bases, with 13 bases between. The CDR3 contains 13 residues. Germline V gene lookup returns CDR1 MNHEY and CDR2 SVGAGI. DNA of the CDR3: TGTGCCAGCAGACCGGAGGGTCGGAATGAGCAGTTCTTC. As protein: CASRPEGRNEQFF.

This clone was seen a handful of times. The chain employs TRBV4-3 and TRBJ1-5; TRBD1 agrees at 9 bases. The CDR3 covers 16 residues. The germline CDR1 and CDR2 sequences are LGHNA and YSLEER. The V gene end was trimmed by 0 bases and the J gene end by 6 bases; junction bases not matched to a gene: 6. The CDR3: CASSQDWDRASQPQHF. The CDR3 bases are TGCGCCAGCAGCCAAGATTGGGACAGGGCGTCTCAGCCCCAGCATTTT.

The chain joins TRBV19 to TRBJ1-1; D possibly corresponds to TRBD1 (6 bases). Germline V lookup: CDR1 LNHDA, CDR2 SQIVND (reference sequence). CDR3 size: 13 residues. V was trimmed by 7 bases and J by 5 bases, leaving 14 bases between them. CDR3 residues: CASTLQGGTEAFF. For the CDR3, the DNA is TGTGCCAGTACGTTACAGGGTGGAACTGAAGCTTTCTTT.

The genes are TRBV10-1 and TRBJ2-7; 8 nucleotides agree with TRBD2. Losses at the gene ends were 5 bases for V and 4 bases for J; bases not matched to a gene: 7. Per germline, CDR1 WNHNN and CDR2 SYGVQD (reference sequence). This CDR3 comprises 14 residues. The CDR3 loop reads CASSPGLAAYEQYF. The CDR3 DNA reads as TGCGCCAGCAGTCCTGGACTAGCAGCATACGAGCAGTACTTC.

The chain combines TRBV5-6 with TRBJ1-2; no reliable D call. This CDR3 spans 14 amino acids. CDR1 is SGHDT, CDR2 YYEEEE, per germline. Between the trimmed V and J ends, which lost 0 bases and 4 bases, there was a span of 10 bases. The CDR3 reads CASSLGRTIYGYTF. The CDR3 region has the DNA TGTGCCAGCAGCTTGGGCAGGACTATCTATGGCTACACCTTC.

The table lists this clone with a few counts. CDR3 amino acids: CASSQDPPGGEWSNQPQHF. The CDR3 coding sequence is TGCGCCAGCAGCCAAGACCCCCCAGGGGGCGAATGGAGCAATCAGCCCCAGCATTTT. The chain recombines TRBV4-1 with TRBJ1-5; 8 nucleotides align to TRBD1. J was trimmed by 1 base and V by 0 bases; bases with no gene match: 11. The CDR3 sequence is 19 residues long. In germline, CDR1 is MGHRA, CDR2 YSYEKL.

The V gene is TRBV2, the J gene TRBJ2-6; 13 positions agree with TRBD2. This CDR3 is 17 amino acids long. After removal of 6 bases from V and 1 base from J, the junction contained 3 bases not matched to a gene. In germline, CDR1 is SNHLY, CDR2 FYNNEI. This CDR3 reads CASRGTSGISGANVLTF. The DNA for the CDR3 is TGTGCCAGCAGGGGGACTAGCGGGATTTCTGGGGCCAACGTCCTGACTTTC.

The chain recombines TRBV7-8 with TRBJ1-2; 7 positions match TRBD1. The CDR3 loop spans 14 amino acids. Germline values: CDR1 SGHVS, CDR2 FQNEAQ. Trimming cost V 1 base and J 3 bases; bases outside gene matches: 2. DNA for the CDR3: TGTGCCAGCAGCTTAGACGGGACAGACTATGGCTACACCTTC. It is translated as CASSLDGTDYGYTF.